The 9 T cell receptor beta chains below all came from one sample that was sequenced in a study of technical replicates of blood from four donors. TCRdb's copy holds only in-frame clones and misses some; the assay was immunoSEQ multiplex PCR. The sample consists of 74,000 or so clones, 90% to 98% of them appearing once. Sample: T cells isolated from PBMCs. The receptors come from a human donor in good health.

This chain uses TRBV11-2 with TRBJ2-3; TRBD1 is a possible D gene (5 bases). In germline, CDR1 is SGHAT, CDR2 FQNNGV. V lost 3 bases and J lost 1, with 8 bases in between. CDR3 length equals 14 residues. CDR3 region: CASSFLGGTDTQYF. CDR3 bases: TGTGCCAGCAGCTTTTTAGGGGGCACAGATACGCAGTATTTT.

The chain links TRBV9 to TRBJ2-7, with 9 nucleotides matching TRBD1. The CDR3 spans 17 residues. Germline CDR1 SGDLS, CDR2 YYNGEE. V was pared by 0 bases and J by 6 bases, with 13 bases of the junction left unmatched. CDR3 in DNA: TGTGCCAGCAGCGTAGGACTTGAACCGGGACAGGGATTCGAGCAGTACTTC. Translation gives CASSVGLEPGQGFEQYF. Looking up the rest from reference TRBV9 and TRBJ2-7 gives the full variable domain: DSGVTQTPKHLITATGQRVTLRCSPRSGDLSVYWYQQSLDQGLQFLIQYYNGEERAKGNILERFSAQQFPDLHSELNLSSLELGDSALYFCASSVGLEPGQGFEQYFGPGTRLTVT.

The chain has TRBV29-1 and TRBJ2-1; 10 nucleotides agree with TRBD2. V gave up 4 bases and J gave up 0 bases; unmatched junction bases: 12. The CDR3 spans 18 residues. Germline CDR1 and CDR2: SQVTM and ANQGSEA. The chain's CDR3 is CSVGRFLAGVSSYNEQFF. The CDR3 coding sequence is TGCAGCGTTGGAAGGTTCCTAGCGGGAGTCTCCTCCTACAATGAGCAGTTCTTC.

This clone was seen once. The CDR3 region is CASSSLLRSSYNEQFF. The CDR3 DNA is TGTGCCAGCAGCTCACTATTGCGGAGCTCCTACAATGAGCAGTTCTTC. The V gene is TRBV7-8, the J gene TRBJ2-1; D not resolved. Germline-derived CDR1 and CDR2 are SGHVS and FQNEAQ. The CDR3 has 16 amino acids. The V end was cut by 4 bases, the J end by 0 bases, with 13 bases between.

The V call is TRBV13, the J call TRBJ2-1; D may be TRBD1 (5 bases). Germline values: CDR1 PRHDT, CDR2 FYEKMQ (reference sequence). The length of the CDR3 is 15 residues. V was shortened by 0 bases and J by 2 bases, with 8 bases between the two germline ends. In DNA form, the CDR3 reads TGTGCCAGCAGCTTAGGGGGGCTAACCTACAATGAGCAGTTCTTC. This gives the protein CASSLGGLTYNEQFF.

The chain uses TRBV28 and TRBJ1-5, with 11 bases identical to TRBD1. CDR3 length: 16 amino acids. Trimming cost V 6 bases and J 3 bases; bases outside gene matches: 7. Germline V lookup: CDR1 MDHEN, CDR2 SYDVKM. The CDR3: CASRRTGGAFNQPQHF. In nucleotides, the CDR3 is TGTGCCAGCAGACGGACAGGGGGCGCATTCAATCAGCCCCAGCATTTT.

The V gene is TRBV5-1, the J gene TRBJ1-5; D perhaps matches TRBD1 (5 bases). The germline gives CDR1 SGHRS, CDR2 YFSETQ. The CDR3 has 12 amino acids. With 1 base removed from V and 9 bases from J, the gap between germline ends came to 8 bases. The CDR3 nucleotides are TGCGCCAGCAGCTTGCAGGGAGGGCCCCAGCATTTT. The encoded protein is CASSLQGGPQHF. Filled out from reference TRBV5-1 and TRBJ1-5, the complete variable domain reads KAGVTQTPRYLIKTRGQQVTLSCSPISGHRSVSWYQQTPGQGLQFLFEYFSETQRNKGNFPGRFSGRQFSNSRSEMNVSTLELGDSALYLCASSLQGGPQHFGDGTRLSIL.

The genes are TRBV6-1 and TRBJ1-2; TRBD1 aligns across 7 bases. The germline gives CDR1 MNHNS, CDR2 SASEGT. The V segment lost 4 bases and the J segment 8 bases; nucleotides outside the gene matches: 16. This CDR3 has 16 amino acids. The CDR3, as DNA: TGTGCCAGCAGTGCCCTCTTGACAGGGAGTAGAGGAGGCTACACCTTC. Residues: CASSALLTGSRGGYTF.

CDR3: CASIGQGPVPREQYF. The DNA for the CDR3 is TGTGCCAGCATCGGACAGGGGCCCGTCCCCCGAGAGCAGTACTTC. The chain is built from TRBV7-9 and TRBJ2-7; 9 bases line up with TRBD1. V was clipped by 7 bases and J by 7 bases; unmatched bases: 14. The CDR3 runs 15 residues. Germline CDR1 is SEHNR and CDR2 is FQNEAQ (reference sequence).